This TCR beta chain came from a study of blood T cells in healthy people across ages. Study-wide results and limits: Unknown CMV status may confound age-related changes in expanded clones.

Using a J-beta primer mix together with a sample-barcoded 5' primer, a second PCR was run for about 6 to 11 cycles. TCRdb itself ran the 5' RACE reads through MiXCR, one entry per CDR3 protein. The sample contains around 2 million distinct CDR3 sequences, roughly 43% of which appear only once. As concerns this clonotype: Its target is not known.

There are 16 residues in the CDR3. Germline V gives CDR1 SNHLY, CDR2 FYNNEI. The donors, all healthy, were Caucasians living in Russia, aged roughly 6 to 100. It was approximately 9 milliliters of peripheral blood that were drawn from each donor. What was sequenced was blood. This sequence was found in a human donor in good health. The chain couples TRBV2 to TRBJ2-4; no clear D. The assigned J gene may be wrong: the sequence end matches TRBJ2-5 better. The CDR3 reads CASSEALATNEETQYF. CDR3 nucleotides: TGTGCCAGCAGTGAAGCGCTTGCCACTAATGAAGAGACCCAGTACTTC.